This TCR beta chain was retrieved from a study of blood T cell repertoires in COVID-19. Germline V gene lookup returns CDR1 SGHRS and CDR2 YFSETQ. With 4 bases clipped from V and 7 bases from J, the junction kept 16 bases outside the gene matches. The CDR3 contains 17 residues. Sequenced by immunoSEQ multiplex PCR; TCRdb stores in-frame clones only, minus some. The sample consists of 200,000 to 300,000 clones, around four fifths of them appearing once. The sequence was obtained from an older woman with active or convalescent COVID-19. The sequencing sample was made of peripheral blood. The chain joins TRBV5-1 to TRBJ2-1; TRBD2 aligns across 8 bases. The CDR3 sequence is CASSNGAGGLDGNEQFF. In nucleotides, the CDR3 is TGCGCCAGCAGCAATGGGGCGGGGGGCTTAGATGGAAATGAGCAGTTCTTC.